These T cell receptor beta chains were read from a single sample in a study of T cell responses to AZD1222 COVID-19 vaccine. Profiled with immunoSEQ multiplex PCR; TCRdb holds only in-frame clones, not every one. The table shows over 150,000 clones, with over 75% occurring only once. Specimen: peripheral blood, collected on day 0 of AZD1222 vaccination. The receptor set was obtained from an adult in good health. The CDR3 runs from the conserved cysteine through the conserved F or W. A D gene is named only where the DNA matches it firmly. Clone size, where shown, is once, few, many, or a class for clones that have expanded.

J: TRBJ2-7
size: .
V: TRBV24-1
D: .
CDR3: CATSDGSLGEQYF

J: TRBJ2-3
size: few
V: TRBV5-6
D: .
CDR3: CASSFALDGTDTQYF

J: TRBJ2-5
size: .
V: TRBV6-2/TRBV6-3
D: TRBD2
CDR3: CASSTLAGGIYTQYF

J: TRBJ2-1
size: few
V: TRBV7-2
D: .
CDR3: CASSTPSPLSEQFF

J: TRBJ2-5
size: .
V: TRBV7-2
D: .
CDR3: CASSLAGGGQETQYF

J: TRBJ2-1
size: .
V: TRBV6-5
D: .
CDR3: CASSYGLKGYNEQFF

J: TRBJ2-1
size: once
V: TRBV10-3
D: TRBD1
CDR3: CAIMGGTGPYNEQFF

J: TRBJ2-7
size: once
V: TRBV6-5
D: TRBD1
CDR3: CASRNTGGSYEQYF

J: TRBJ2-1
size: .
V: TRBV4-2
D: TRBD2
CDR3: CASSQDGSSGGIYNEQFF

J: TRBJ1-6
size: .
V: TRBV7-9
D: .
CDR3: CASSKQDSPLHF

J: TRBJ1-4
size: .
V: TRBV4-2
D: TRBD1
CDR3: CASSLDRANEKLFF

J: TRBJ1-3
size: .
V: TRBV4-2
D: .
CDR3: CASSQDTRRAVAYF

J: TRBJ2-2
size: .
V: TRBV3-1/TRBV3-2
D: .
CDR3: CASSGRQLFF

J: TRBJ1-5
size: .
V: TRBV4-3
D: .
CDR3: CASSQDPGSFNQPQHF

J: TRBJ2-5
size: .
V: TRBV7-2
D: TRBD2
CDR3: CASSLGAGGGSQYF

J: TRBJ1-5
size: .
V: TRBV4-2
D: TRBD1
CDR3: CASSQEGGSQPQHF

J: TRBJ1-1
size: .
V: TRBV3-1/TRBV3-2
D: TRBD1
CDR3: CASSPGTGGSEAFF

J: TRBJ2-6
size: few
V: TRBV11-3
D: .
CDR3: CASSLEQGFSGANVLTF

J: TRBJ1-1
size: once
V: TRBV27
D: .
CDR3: CASSFGRAANTEAFF

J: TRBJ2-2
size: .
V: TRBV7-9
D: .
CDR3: CASSEDSPTGELFF

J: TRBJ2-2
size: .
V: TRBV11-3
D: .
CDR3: CASSLDLRLGTGELFF

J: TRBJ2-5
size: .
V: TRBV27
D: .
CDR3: CASSLGGRETQYF

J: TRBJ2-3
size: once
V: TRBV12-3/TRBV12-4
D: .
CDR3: CASSSSTDTQYF

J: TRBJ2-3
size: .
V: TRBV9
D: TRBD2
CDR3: CASSVAQLAGGADTQYF

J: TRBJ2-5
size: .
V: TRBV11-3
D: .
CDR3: CASSRDRPGGGRETQYF

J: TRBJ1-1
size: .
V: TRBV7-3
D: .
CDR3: CASSWGENTEAFF